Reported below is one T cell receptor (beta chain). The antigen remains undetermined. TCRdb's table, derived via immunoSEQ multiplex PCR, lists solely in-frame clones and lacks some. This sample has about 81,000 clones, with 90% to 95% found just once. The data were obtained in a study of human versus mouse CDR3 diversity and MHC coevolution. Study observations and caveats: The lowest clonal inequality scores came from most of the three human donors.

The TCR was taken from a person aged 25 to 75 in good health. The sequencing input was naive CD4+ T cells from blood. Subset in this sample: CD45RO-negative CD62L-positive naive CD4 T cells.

Here the CDR3 DNA reads TGTGCCAGCAGCGAGGGGACAGGTGGGGTTAATAGCAATCAGCCCCAGCATTTT. The encoded protein is CASSEGTGGVNSNQPQHF. The chain combines TRBV5-6 with TRBJ1-5; 8 bases align to TRBD1. Germline V gene lookup returns CDR1 SGHDT and CDR2 YYEEEE. This CDR3 has 18 amino acids. The V and J ends lost 4 bases and 0 bases, in that order; junction bases with no gene match: 12.